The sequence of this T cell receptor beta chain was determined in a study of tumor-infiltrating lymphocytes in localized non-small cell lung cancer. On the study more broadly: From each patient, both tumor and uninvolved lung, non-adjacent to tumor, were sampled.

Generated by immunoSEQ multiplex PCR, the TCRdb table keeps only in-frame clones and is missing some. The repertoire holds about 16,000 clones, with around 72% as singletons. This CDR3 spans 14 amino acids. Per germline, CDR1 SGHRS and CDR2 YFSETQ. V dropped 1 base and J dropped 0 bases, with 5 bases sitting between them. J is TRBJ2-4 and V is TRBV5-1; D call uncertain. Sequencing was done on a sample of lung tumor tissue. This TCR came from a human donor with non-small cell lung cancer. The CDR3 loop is CASSLTLAKNIQYF. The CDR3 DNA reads TGCGCCAGCAGCTTGACACTAGCCAAAAACATTCAGTACTTC.